This T cell receptor (beta chain) is drawn from a study of beta chain features in type 1 diabetes. Study conclusions and caveats: cDNA-based reads could over-represent cells with high TCR expression.

All of the isolated RNA was reverse transcribed, so expressed TCRB transcripts were sequenced. This table comes from immunoSEQ multiplex PCR, and its TCRdb copy is limited to in-frame clones, with some not included. The sample comprises about 240,000 clones, 27% of which are singletons, and roughly 4.1% rests with the top ten. Purities in excess of 98% were seen in all sorted populations. This clone has just a few counts. Its target is unknown. Germline CDR1 and CDR2: LNHDA and SQIVND (reference sequence). This CDR3 is 16 amino acids long. The V gene lost 5 bases and the J gene lost 6 bases, with 20 bases spanning the gap.

The chain has TRBV19 and TRBJ2-1, with a weak D call TRBD2 (6 bases). This TCR was sampled from a man aged 30-40 years in good health. The specimen was central memory CD4+ T cells from blood. CDR3: CASSHPFGSKGNEQFF. The CDR3 region has the DNA TGTGCCAGTAGTCACCCTTTCGGGAGCAAGGGCAATGAGCAGTTCTTC.